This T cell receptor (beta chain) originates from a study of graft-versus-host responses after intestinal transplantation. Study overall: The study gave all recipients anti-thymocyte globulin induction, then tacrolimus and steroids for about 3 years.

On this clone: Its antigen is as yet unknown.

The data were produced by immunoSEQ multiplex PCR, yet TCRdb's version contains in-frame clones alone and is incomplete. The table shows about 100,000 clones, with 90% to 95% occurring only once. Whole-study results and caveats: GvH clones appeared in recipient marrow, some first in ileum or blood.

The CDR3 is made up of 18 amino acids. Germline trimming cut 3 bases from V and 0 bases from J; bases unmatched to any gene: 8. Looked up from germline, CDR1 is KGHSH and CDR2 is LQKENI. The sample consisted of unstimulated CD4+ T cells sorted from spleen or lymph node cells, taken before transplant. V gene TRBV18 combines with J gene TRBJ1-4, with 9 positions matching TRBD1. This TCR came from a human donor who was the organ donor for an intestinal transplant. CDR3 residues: CASSPRTGVGTTNEKLFF. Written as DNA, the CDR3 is TGTGCCAGCTCACCTCGGACAGGGGTCGGTACAACTAATGAAAAACTGTTTTTT.